These 21 T cell receptor beta chains originate from one sample sequenced in a study of blood T cell repertoires in COVID-19. The method was immunoSEQ multiplex PCR; TCRdb's version includes in-frame clones alone and lacks a portion of them. The sample shows more than 300,000 clones, about 89% of them seen only once. The sample taken for sequencing was peripheral blood. The receptors shown here come from a man aged 18 to 30 who had recovered from COVID-19.

The chain has TRBV13 and TRBJ2-7, with TRBD2 identical over 7 bases. The CDR3 contains 16 residues. Germline CDR1 reads PRHDT; CDR2 reads FYEKMQ (reference sequence). Germline trimming cut 5 bases from V and 2 bases from J; bases unmatched to any gene: 12. Written as DNA, the CDR3 is TGTGCCAGCAGCCCCGTAGGGGCGGGGGAACCCTACGAGCAGTACTTC. Amino acid sequence: CASSPVGAGEPYEQYF.

The chain joins TRBV6-6 to TRBJ1-1; tentative D call: TRBD1 (6 bases). The CDR3 totals 14 residues. Germline V CDR1 and CDR2: MNHNY, SVGAGI (reference sequence). V dropped 6 bases and J dropped 11 bases, with 22 bases sitting between them. CDR3 sequence (DNA): TGTGCCAGCAGCCCAAAACAGGGTCTACACAGCGCTTTCTTT. Protein sequence: CASSPKQGLHSAFF.

This chain uses TRBV10-1 with TRBJ2-1, with TRBD2 matching 9 bases. J lost 2 bases, V lost 5 bases, and 4 bases had no gene match. The CDR3 length is 15 residues. CDR1 is WNHNN and CDR2 is SYGVQD in the germline V gene (reference sequence). The DNA of the CDR3 is TGCGCCAGCAGTCAGGGACTAGCACCCTACAATGAGCAGTTCTTC. Its protein is CASSQGLAPYNEQFF.

J is TRBJ1-4 and V is TRBV14, with D possibly matching TRBD1 (6 bases). V gave up 0 bases and J gave up 3 bases, with 11 bases separating them. This CDR3 has 16 residues. Germline values: CDR1 SGHDN, CDR2 FVKESK. CDR3 in DNA: TGTGCCAGCAGCCAAGACACAGGGTCAGCTAATGAAAAACTGTTTTTT. Amino acid sequence: CASSQDTGSANEKLFF. Filled out from reference TRBV14 and TRBJ1-4, the complete variable domain reads EAGVTQFPSHSVIEKGQTVTLRCDPISGHDNLYWYRRVMGKEIKFLLHFVKESKQDESGMPNNRFLAERTGGTYSTLKVQPAELEDSGVYFCASSQDTGSANEKLFFGSGTQLSVL.

The CDR3 here is CASSEIGQGSYNEQFF. The CDR3 DNA reads as TGTGCCAGCAGTGAAATAGGACAGGGGTCCTACAATGAGCAGTTCTTC. This sequence joins TRBV6-1 and TRBJ2-1, with 9 bases fitting TRBD1. CDR1 and CDR2 (germline): MNHNS, SASEGT. CDR3 length equals 16 residues. V dropped 2 bases and J dropped 1; count of bases not matched to a gene: 3.

The chain carries TRBV27 and TRBJ1-2; a weak D match, TRBD1 (5 bases). Trimming stripped 7 bases from V and 2 bases from J, with 14 bases between. CDR1 and CDR2 (germline): MNHEY, SMNVEV (reference sequence). This CDR3 has 14 amino acids. The CDR3 region has the DNA TGTGCCAGCAAGGGTGGACACCCGAACTATGGCTACACCTTC. Amino acid sequence: CASKGGHPNYGYTF.

The table lists this clone with a count of one. The CDR3 loop is CASSQSSDTQYF. The CDR3 coding sequence is TGCGCCAGCAGCCAATCCTCAGATACGCAGTATTTT. The chain joins TRBV4-1 to TRBJ2-3; D is undetermined. This CDR3 spans 12 amino acids. The germline gives CDR1 MGHRA, CDR2 YSYEKL. V was pared by 2 bases and J by 4 bases, with 4 bases between.

The V gene is TRBV7-9, the J gene TRBJ1-3; 7 bases map to TRBD1. Per the germline V gene, CDR1 is SEHNR and CDR2 is FQNEAQ (reference sequence). CDR3 length equals 15 residues. Trimming at V came to 5 bases and at J to 4 bases, leaving 8 bases not matched to a gene. Here the CDR3 DNA reads TGTGCCAGCAGCGACGTGACAGGGTCGGGAAACACCATATATTTT. Translation gives CASSDVTGSGNTIYF.

V gene TRBV6-6 combines with J gene TRBJ1-5, with 8 bases lining up with TRBD1. The CDR3 contains 16 residues. Looked up from germline, CDR1 is MNHNY and CDR2 is SVGAGI (reference sequence). V lost 4 bases and J lost 3; bases outside the gene matches: 8. CDR3 DNA sequence: TGTGCCAGCAGTTCTGGACAGGGCCAATACAATCAGCCCCAGCATTTT. Its protein product is CASSSGQGQYNQPQHF.

The sample holds a few counts of this clone. This chain joins TRBV2 and TRBJ1-1; TRBD1 matches 7 bases. Germline lookup yields CDR1 SNHLY and CDR2 FYNNEI. The CDR3 totals 11 residues. V was clipped by 8 bases and J by 8 bases; unmatched bases: 5. The CDR3 is CASPSRGEAFF. CDR3 DNA sequence: TGTGCCAGCCCATCCAGGGGGGAAGCTTTCTTT.

V usage is TRBV11-2 and J usage is TRBJ1-1; 7 bases line up with TRBD1. From germline, CDR1 is SGHAT and CDR2 FQNNGV. The CDR3 is 13 residues long. The V segment lost 4 bases and the J segment 8 bases; nucleotides outside the gene matches: 7. The CDR3 sequence is CASSWSGGKEAFF. The DNA for the CDR3 is TGTGCCAGCAGCTGGTCAGGGGGGAAGGAAGCTTTCTTT.

This clone was counted once. Here the CDR3 reads CASSLGTGEQYF. The CDR3 DNA reads TGTGCCAGCAGTTTAGGCACGGGCGAGCAGTACTTC. The rearrangement uses TRBV28 and TRBJ2-7; D unresolved. The CDR3 is 12 amino acids. Germline V gives CDR1 MDHEN, CDR2 SYDVKM. V gave up 2 bases and J gave up 6 bases, with 8 bases separating them.

The chain links TRBV4-3 to TRBJ1-2; 7 bases line up with TRBD1. The germline V gene encodes CDR1 LGHNA and CDR2 YSLEER. J gave up 4 bases and V 3 bases, and 5 bases lay outside the gene matches. CDR3 length: 14 amino acids. CDR3 sequence (DNA): TGCGCCAGCAGCCATGCACAGGGGTCCTATGGCTACACCTTC. Protein sequence: CASSHAQGSYGYTF.

The V call is TRBV4-2, the J call TRBJ1-3; 9 bases are a match to TRBD1. CDR1 is LGHNA, CDR2 YNFKEQ, per germline. The V segment lost 6 bases and the J segment 0 bases; nucleotides outside the gene matches: 12. CDR3 size: 18 residues. The DNA for the CDR3 is TGTGCCAGCAGGGGACAGGGACAAACCACCCTCTCTGGAAACACCATATATTTT. Residues: CASRGQGQTTLSGNTIYF.

The genes are TRBV14 and TRBJ2-2, with D possibly matching TRBD1 (6 bases). Germline-derived CDR1 and CDR2 are SGHDN and FVKESK. The V end lost 0 bases, the J end lost 3 bases, and 11 bases lay between the germline ends. This CDR3 contains 16 residues. The chain's CDR3 is CASSQDPGQHTGELFF. DNA for the CDR3: TGTGCCAGCAGCCAAGATCCCGGACAGCACACCGGGGAGCTGTTTTTT.

In the case of this clone: Other DNA sequences in the same sample also yield this CDR3. V is TRBV6-1 and J is TRBJ1-2, with a possible D match to TRBD1 (6 bases). The CDR3 has 13 amino acids. Trimming removed 1 base from V and 4 bases from J, with 7 bases in between. From germline, CDR1 is MNHNS and CDR2 SASEGT. The CDR3 protein is CASSEGTVYGYTF. CDR3 DNA sequence: TGTGCCAGCAGTGAAGGGACAGTCTATGGCTACACCTTC.

This clone was recorded only once. V and J are TRBV7-9 and TRBJ2-5; D unclear. V lost 1 base to trimming and J lost 4 bases, with 10 bases between them. Germline V gives CDR1 SEHNR, CDR2 FQNEAQ (reference sequence). The CDR3 runs to 14 residues. CDR3 sequence (DNA): TGTGCCAGCAGCTTAGGAGGTGGCGGAGAGACCCAGTACTTC. Protein: CASSLGGGGETQYF. The variable domain in full, with the rest retrieved from reference TRBV7-9 and TRBJ2-5, is DTGVSQNPRHKITKRGQNVTFRCDPISEHNRLYWYRQTLGQGPEFLTYFQNEAQLEKSRLLSDRFSAERPKGSFSTLEIQRTEQGDSAMYLCASSLGGGGETQYFGPGTRLLVL.

The rearrangement joins TRBV14 to TRBJ2-3, with D possibly being TRBD1 (6 bases). The CDR3 spans 15 residues. V lost 4 bases and J lost 2, with 13 bases in between. Germline CDR1 and CDR2: SGHDN and FVKESK. The CDR3 sequence: CASSLRQVTTDTQYF. For the CDR3, the DNA is TGTGCCAGCAGCCTGAGACAGGTTACCACAGATACGCAGTATTTT.

The V gene is TRBV7-3, the J gene TRBJ2-7; a weak D match, TRBD1 (6 bases). This CDR3 comprises 14 residues. CDR1 is SGHTA, CDR2 FQGTGA, per germline. V lost 4 bases to trimming and J lost 2 bases, with 12 bases between them. The CDR3 DNA reads as TGTGCCAGCAGCTCCACGACAGGTCCCTACGAGCAGTACTTC. This encodes CASSSTTGPYEQYF.

The J gene is TRBJ2-7, the V gene TRBV4-1, with D possibly TRBD1 on 5 matching bases. The V end was cut by 6 bases, the J end by 5 bases, with 20 bases between. CDR1 is MGHRA and CDR2 is YSYEKL in the germline V gene. The CDR3 is 15 residues long. This CDR3 reads CASSFDRRVIDEQYF. The CDR3 DNA reads TGCGCCAGCAGTTTCGACCGCAGGGTAATTGACGAGCAGTACTTC.

This chain uses TRBV19 with TRBJ2-5; 9 bases fit TRBD2. Germline V lookup: CDR1 LNHDA, CDR2 SQIVND (reference sequence). This CDR3 is built from 14 residues. With V trimmed by 4 bases and J by 4 bases, 4 bases remained unmatched. CDR3 sequence reads: CASSSSGSGETQYF. The CDR3, as DNA: TGTGCCAGTAGTAGTAGCGGGAGTGGAGAGACCCAGTACTTC.